This T cell receptor (beta chain) was sequenced for a study of breast tumors, draining lymph nodes, adjacent tissues. Study results and limitations: The lymph node origin of tumor T cells was framed as consistent with a hypothesis, not demonstrated. Tumor TCR diversity was below lymph nodes but above nontumor tissue.

By proportion, this clonotype is medium-sized. The antigen is not known. Axillary draining lymph nodes of breast cancer patients supplied the node samples. V gave up 4 bases and J gave up 7 bases, with 14 bases separating them. The CDR3 runs to 15 residues. Germline V gene sequence: CDR1 SEHNR, CDR2 FQNEAQ (reference sequence). TCRdb fed the multiplex PCR reads into MiXCR, producing one record per CDR3 protein. This table holds roughly 260,000 distinct CDR3 sequences, 30% found once. This TCR was recovered from a female donor with breast cancer. Some clones in this sample may be carry-over from other donors' samples. This chain joins TRBV7-9 and TRBJ1-6; D is possibly TRBD1 (5 bases). The material sequenced was axillary lymph node tissue. DNA of the CDR3: TGTGCCAGCAGCTCAGGGAGCGGGTCCAATTCACCCCTCCACTTT. This sequence encodes CASSSGSGSNSPLHF.